This T cell receptor (beta chain) was found in a study of post-analysis software for immune sequencing data (dated by TCRdb to between 2015 and 2017). A note on the overall study: The recorded disease courses included relapsing-remitting, secondary progressive and progressive-relapsing multiple sclerosis, and some patients had no subtype annotation. A subset of samples was prepared in parallel using single-end sample barcoding, then pooled and co-amplified after Illumina adapter ligation. Patient repertoires were compared against roughly 10 previously published healthy control repertoires from donors aged about 6 to 27 years. Broader findings and caveats from the paper: Significantly lower normalized Chao1 diversity was found in multiple sclerosis patients than in controls, suggesting substantial peripheral T-cell clonal expansion. The multiple sclerosis patient group was slightly younger than the control group. Direct clustering with F measure revealed strong co-clustering of samples prepared in the same batch, which led to a batch-effect correction. Significantly higher frequencies in patients than in controls were found for a handful of TRBV segments, including TRBV5-6, TRBV5-1 and TRBV20-1.

A note on this clonotype: Its antigen specificity is not known. Compared with germline, one end of the junction differs, possibly owing to a read error.

For CDR1 and CDR2, the germline V gene lists SGHAT and FQNNGV. Including cysteine and phenylalanine, the CDR3 has 16 amino acids. Only the CDR3 portion is preserved as DNA: 48 bases, with reading frame beginning at the first base. The library came from PCR. TCRdb records Illumina HiSeq 2500 as the sequencer. To reduce PCR and sequencing biases, unique molecular identifiers were incorporated into the TCR beta cDNA libraries. Roughly 500,000 cDNA molecules were obtained for every 1 to 10 million input T cells, so each molecule roughly corresponded to one T cell. Patient libraries were prepared and sequenced with the same protocol used for the earlier healthy control dataset. Within a given batch, samples were prepared together, multiplexed and sequenced on the same HiSeq lane. From the authors' description of their analysis: MIGEC handled the raw barcoded reads, throwing out single-read molecular identifier groups before consensus assembly and CDR3 extraction. Clonotype tables were post-analysed with VDJtools, normalizing diversity by down-sampling all datasets to the smallest sample size. To correct batch-related cross-sample contamination, repertoire overlap clustering matched CDR3 amino acid sequences but not nucleotide sequences. The public sequencing data were trimmed at Q25 with fastp and processed into clonotypes with MiXCR by TCRdb, which kept only in-frame beta chains. Duplicate CDR3 protein sequences are folded into a single record with the most common DNA and genes. The V and J calls were not made by the authors but by TCRdb's processing. The sample records about 260,000 distinct CDR3 sequences, 30% to 45% of which are singletons. The ten largest clones capture around 4.8% of the sample.

TCR beta repertoires were profiled from peripheral blood of roughly twelve young patients with multiple sclerosis to demonstrate the VDJtools post-analysis software. The multiple sclerosis patients were children and adolescents ranging in age from about 6 to 17 years. The sequenced sample consisted of blood. The V gene is TRBV11-2 and the J gene is TRBJ2-1; 9 nucleotides in the junction match TRBD2. This sequence originates from a girl between 5 and 17 years old with multiple sclerosis. At the DNA level, the sequence is TGTGCCAGCACCGCTCTTGCCGGGACTAGCATGAATGGGCAGTTCTTC. Translated, this gives CASTALAGTSMNGQFF.